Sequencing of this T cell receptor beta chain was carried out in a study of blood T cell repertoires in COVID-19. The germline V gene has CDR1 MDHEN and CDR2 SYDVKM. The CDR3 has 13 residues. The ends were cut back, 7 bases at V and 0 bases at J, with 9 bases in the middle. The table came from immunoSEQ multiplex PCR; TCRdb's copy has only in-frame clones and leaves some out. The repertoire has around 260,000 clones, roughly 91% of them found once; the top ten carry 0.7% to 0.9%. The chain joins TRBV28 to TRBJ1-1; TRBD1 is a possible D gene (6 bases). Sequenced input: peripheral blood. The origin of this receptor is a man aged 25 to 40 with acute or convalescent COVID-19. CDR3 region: CASNRVMNTEAFF. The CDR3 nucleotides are TGTGCCAGCAACAGGGTCATGAACACTGAAGCTTTCTTT.